The 20 T cell receptor beta chains below come from one sample, sequenced in a study of Ad26.COV2.S vaccination and SARS-CoV-2 variants (dated by TCRdb to 2020 to 2022). The sample's treatment or condition label, in plain terms: about 20 received Ad26.COV2.S at low or high dose, single or two shots; several received placebo; per-sample allocation not given. Repertoires of vaccine and placebo recipients were sequenced from samples taken on day 63 after the first injection. Library prep was done by the immunoSEQ multiplex PCR assay. What TCRdb holds here is the immuneACCESS table cut down to in-frame rearrangements. Part of the clones is not present; checked against another copy, under half of the missing clones reflect an unresolved V gene, and the others are unexplained. The sample data list roughly 500,000 clones, and about 83% of these were observed just once. The ten most abundant clones make up 13% of the sample.

The sample here was peripheral blood, taken in a trial of Ad26.COV2.S vaccine versus placebo. The receptor set was obtained from a person aged 18-65 years who received the Ad26.COV2.S COVID-19 vaccine or a placebo.

J is TRBJ1-1 and V is TRBV10-3; D remains unclear. The CDR3 sequence is 13 residues long. The V and J ends lost 0 bases and 4 bases respectively, with 6 bases between them. Germline CDR1 is ENHRY and CDR2 is SYGVKD. In DNA, the CDR3 is TGTGCCATCAGTGAGTCGTTGTCCACTGAAGCTTTCTTT. This sequence encodes CAISESLSTEAFF.

The chain couples TRBV29-1 to TRBJ2-3, with D hard to call. The CDR3 runs 11 residues. The germline V and J ends were trimmed by 3 bases and 3 bases, with 4 bases remaining between them. CDR1 and CDR2 from the germline V gene are SQVTM and ANQGSEA. In DNA, the CDR3 is TGCAGCGTTGACGTTACAGATACGCAGTATTTT. Translated, it gives CSVDVTDTQYF.

This rearrangement joins TRBV6-1 to TRBJ1-2, with TRBD1 as a possible D gene (5 bases). This CDR3 has 15 residues. The germline V and J ends were trimmed by 3 bases and 4 bases, with 15 bases remaining between them. Germline CDR1 reads MNHNS; CDR2 reads SASEGT. The CDR3 DNA reads as TGTGCCAGCAGTGAGCCGAGTCGGGGCCTCTATGGCTACACCTTC. Residues: CASSEPSRGLYGYTF.

The chain couples TRBV5-1 to TRBJ2-7, with D maybe TRBD2 (6 bases). The V and J ends lost 3 bases and 3 bases respectively, with 16 bases between them. Germline loops: CDR1 SGHRS, CDR2 YFSETQ. CDR3 length: 15 residues. The CDR3 sequence is CASSYGTETSYEQYF. In nucleotides, the CDR3 is TGCGCCAGCAGCTATGGCACGGAGACTAGCTACGAGCAGTACTTC.

The chain joins TRBV28 to TRBJ2-2, with D perhaps matching TRBD1 (6 bases). The ends were cut back, 6 bases at V and 9 bases at J, with 17 bases in the middle. Germline values: CDR1 MDHEN, CDR2 SYDVKM. This CDR3 has 14 amino acids. Here the CDR3 reads CASRGTTGKRELFF. CDR3 nucleotide sequence: TGTGCCAGCAGGGGGACAACTGGGAAGAGGGAGCTGTTTTTT.

The V gene is TRBV28, the J gene TRBJ2-2; no definite D call. There are 10 residues in the CDR3. V was shortened by 6 bases and J by 6 bases, with 2 bases between the two germline ends. Per the germline V gene, CDR1 is MDHEN and CDR2 is SYDVKM. CDR3 in amino acids: CASRSGELFF. CDR3 coding DNA: TGTGCCAGCAGGTCCGGGGAGCTGTTTTTT.

The V gene is TRBV9, the J gene TRBJ2-1; a possible D gene is TRBD2 (5 bases). The V gene's germline CDR1 is SGDLS and CDR2 YYNGEE. V was shortened by 7 bases and J by 4 bases, with 15 bases between the two germline ends. CDR3 size: 14 residues. CDR3 region: CASSGTALYNEQFF. The CDR3 DNA follows: TGTGCCAGCTCGGGAACGGCCCTATACAATGAGCAGTTCTTC.

This clone was counted a few times. V usage is TRBV6-2 or TRBV6-3 and J usage is TRBJ1-3; D gene ambiguous. The germline V gene has CDR1 MNHEY and CDR2 SVGEGT. V was pared by 5 bases and J by 4 bases, with 9 bases between. The CDR3 loop spans 13 amino acids. CDR3 in DNA: TGTGCCAGCAGTGCCGCAGTGGGAAACACCATATATTTT. This gives the protein CASSAAVGNTIYF.

The chain is built from TRBV2 and TRBJ2-1, with TRBD2 matching over 12 bases. The CDR3 runs to 14 residues. The germline gives CDR1 SNHLY, CDR2 FYNNEI. J gave up 8 bases and V 6 bases, and 5 bases lay outside the gene matches. The CDR3 loop reads CASRTGTSGHEQFF. The CDR3 DNA sequence: TGTGCCAGCAGGACCGGGACTAGCGGGCATGAGCAGTTCTTC.

The rearrangement links TRBV6-5 to TRBJ2-2; no firm D call. The CDR3 has 14 residues. V gave up 8 bases and J gave up 4 bases, with 14 bases separating them. The germline CDR1 and CDR2 sequences are MNHEY and SVGAGI. CDR3 amino acids: CASQVSLVTGELFF. The DNA of the CDR3 is TGTGCCAGCCAGGTCTCTCTGGTCACCGGGGAGCTGTTTTTT.

This chain links TRBV6-2 or TRBV6-3 with TRBJ2-1, with 11 bases matching TRBD2. Germline V gene lookup returns CDR1 MNHEY and CDR2 SVGEGT. This CDR3 region has 20 residues. V lost 0 bases and J lost 4; bases outside the gene matches: 14. CDR3 nucleotide sequence: TGTGCCAGCAGTTACTCGAGGCCGGGAACGACTAGCGGGATATACAATGAGCAGTTCTTC. Translation: CASSYSRPGTTSGIYNEQFF.

In its sample, this clone was seen once. The V gene is TRBV18, the J gene TRBJ1-6; TRBD1 is a possible D gene (5 bases). V lost 3 bases and J lost 6, with 9 bases in between. Per the germline V gene, CDR1 is KGHSH and CDR2 is LQKENI. CDR3 length equals 14 residues. The CDR3 is CASSPGGSNSPLHF. Written as DNA, the CDR3 is TGTGCCAGCTCACCGGGGGGAAGTAATTCACCCCTCCACTTT.

In its sample, this clone was seen many times. CDR3 region: CASSGTGPTGEQYF. CDR3 DNA sequence: TGTGCCAGCAGCGGGACAGGTCCTACGGGAGAGCAGTACTTC. The V gene is TRBV11-2, the J gene TRBJ2-7, with TRBD1 identical over 8 bases. The CDR3 is 14 residues long. CDR1 SGHAT and CDR2 FQNNGV come from the germline V gene. J lost 7 bases, V lost 5 bases, and 10 bases had no gene match.

The rearrangement uses TRBV6-6 and TRBJ1-1, with D unclear. Germline-derived CDR1 and CDR2 are MNHNY and SVGAGI (reference sequence). V dropped 0 bases and J dropped 10 bases, with 15 bases sitting between them. This CDR3 contains 14 residues. The CDR3 coding sequence is TGTGCCAGCAGTTACTCGGGTACTCCAAAAGGAGCTTTCTTT. This sequence encodes CASSYSGTPKGAFF.

The chain joins TRBV4-3 to TRBJ1-2, with D tentatively TRBD1 (5 bases). The V gene lost 0 bases and the J gene lost 5 bases, with 10 bases spanning the gap. The CDR3 covers 14 residues. CDR1 and CDR2 (germline): LGHNA, YSLEER. CDR3 sequence: CASSQEGGLYGYTF. The CDR3 bases are TGCGCCAGCAGCCAAGAGGGGGGTCTTTATGGCTACACCTTC.

There are many counts of this clone. The chain links TRBV18 to TRBJ1-1, with 10 bases matching TRBD1. V shed 3 bases and J 0 bases; nucleotides not matched to a gene: 7. The germline gives CDR1 KGHSH, CDR2 LQKENI. This CDR3 has 17 amino acids. CDR3 DNA: TGTGCCAGCTCACCGATCCCGACAGGGGGCATGAACACTGAAGCTTTCTTT. This encodes CASSPIPTGGMNTEAFF.

The J gene is TRBJ2-5, the V gene TRBV11-2; D is perhaps TRBD1 or TRBD2 (5 bases each). This CDR3 region has 16 residues. Trimming pared 4 bases from V and 5 bases from J, leaving 20 bases between. The V gene's germline CDR1 is SGHAT and CDR2 FQNNGV. CDR3 DNA: TGTGCCAGCAGCTCCGGGCTGCGGTCTTGGGGGGAGACCCAGTACTTC. Amino acid sequence: CASSSGLRSWGETQYF.

This clone was detected a few times. The V gene is TRBV5-1, the J gene TRBJ2-2, with TRBD1 matching 9 bases. Germline V gene lookup returns CDR1 SGHRS and CDR2 YFSETQ. CDR3 length: 16 amino acids. Trimming cost V 4 bases and J 2 bases; bases outside gene matches: 6. DNA of the CDR3: TGCGCCAGCAGCCCCGGGACAGGGAAAAACACCGGGGAGCTGTTTTTT. Residues: CASSPGTGKNTGELFF.

Details on this clone: This may stem from a read error, because a much larger clone lies one nucleotide away. Within the sample, other DNA sequences also encode this same CDR3. V gene TRBV7-3 combines with J gene TRBJ2-2; no firm D call. CDR3 length equals 12 residues. Deletions cut 5 bases from V and 0 bases from J, with 1 base between. Germline V gene sequence: CDR1 SGHTA, CDR2 FQGTGA. The CDR3 nucleotides are TGTGCCAGCAGCCCGAACACCGGGGAGCTGTTTTTT. As protein: CASSPNTGELFF.

V is TRBV10-3 and J is TRBJ1-1, with a possible D match to TRBD1 (5 bases). Germline CDR1 reads ENHRY; CDR2 reads SYGVKD. This CDR3 has 15 residues. V lost 3 bases to trimming and J lost 0 bases, with 11 bases between them. For the CDR3, the DNA is TGTGCCATCAGTGAATCAGGGAATCTGAACACTGAAGCTTTCTTT. The encoded protein is CAISESGNLNTEAFF.